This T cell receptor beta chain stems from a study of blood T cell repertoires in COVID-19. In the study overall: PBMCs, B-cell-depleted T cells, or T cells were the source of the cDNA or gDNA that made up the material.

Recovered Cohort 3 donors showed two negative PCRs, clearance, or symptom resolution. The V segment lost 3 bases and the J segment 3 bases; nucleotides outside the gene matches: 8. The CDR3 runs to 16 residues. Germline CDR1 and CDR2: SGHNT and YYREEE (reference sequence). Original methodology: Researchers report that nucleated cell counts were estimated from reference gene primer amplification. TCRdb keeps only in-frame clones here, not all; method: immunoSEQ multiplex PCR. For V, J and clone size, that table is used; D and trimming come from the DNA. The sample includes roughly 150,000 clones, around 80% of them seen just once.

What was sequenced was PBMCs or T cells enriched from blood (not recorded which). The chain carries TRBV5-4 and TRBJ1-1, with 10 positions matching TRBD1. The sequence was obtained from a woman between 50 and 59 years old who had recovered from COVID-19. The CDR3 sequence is CASSSRQGAVDTEAFF. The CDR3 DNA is TGTGCCAGCAGCTCCAGACAGGGGGCAGTGGACACTGAAGCTTTCTTT.